These 22 T cell receptor beta chains were sequenced from one sample in a study of cytomegalovirus exposure and HLA in healthy donors. The PCR used 60 Vbeta and 13 Jbeta primers. The table came from immunoSEQ multiplex PCR; TCRdb's copy has only in-frame clones and leaves some out. The sample records about 130,000 clones, less than 80% being singletons. Sequenced input: PBMCs. The receptors shown here come from a man in his forties or fifties in good health and CMV-seropositive.

The chain recombines TRBV6-5 with TRBJ1-1, with D tentatively TRBD1 (5 bases). The V end was cut by 6 bases, the J end by 3 bases, with 17 bases between. Germline V gene sequence: CDR1 MNHEY, CDR2 SVGAGI. This CDR3 is built from 15 residues. The CDR3 nucleotides read TGTGCCAGCAGGCCAGCGGGCGGCAGGGACACTGAAGCTTTCTTT. Residues: CASRPAGGRDTEAFF.

Relative to its sample, this clone is medium-sized. This CDR3 reads CAISESIQGSAYEQYF. For the CDR3, the DNA is TGTGCCATCAGTGAGTCAATTCAGGGCAGTGCTTACGAGCAGTACTTC. This sequence joins TRBV10-3 and TRBJ2-7; possible D gene TRBD1, 5 bases. Trimming cost V 0 bases and J 4 bases, with 16 bases left between them. Germline loops: CDR1 ENHRY, CDR2 SYGVKD. The CDR3 has 16 amino acids.

The chain uses TRBV12-2 and TRBJ1-6; TRBD1 is the table's D call and was not checked against the DNA. TRBV12-2 is deemed a pseudogene. CDR3 length: 15 amino acids. The CDR3 DNA sequence: TGTGCAAGTCGTTCGACGGACAGGGCGAATTCACCCCTCCACTTT. This gives the protein CASRSTDRANSPLHF.

This clone appeared once. The chain carries TRBV28 and TRBJ1-1; D is perhaps TRBD1 (5 bases). From germline, CDR1 is MDHEN and CDR2 SYDVKM. The CDR3 has 15 residues. Trimming cost V 6 bases and J 0 bases, with 14 bases left between them. The CDR3 is CASSLTQGMNTEAFF. As DNA, the CDR3 is TGTGCCAGCAGCCTAACCCAGGGTATGAACACTGAAGCTTTCTTT.

The genes are TRBV11-3 and TRBJ2-3; D not certain. The V gene lost 4 bases and the J gene lost 3 bases, with 2 bases spanning the gap. The germline gives CDR1 SGHNT, CDR2 YENEEA. The CDR3 extends over 11 amino acids. The CDR3: CASSSTDTQYF. The CDR3, as DNA: TGTGCCAGCAGCTCAACAGATACGCAGTATTTT.

The rearrangement joins TRBV5-1 to TRBJ2-1; TRBD2 matches at 11 bases. CDR1 SGHRS and CDR2 YFSETQ come from the germline V gene. The CDR3 is 17 residues long. Losses at the gene ends were 0 bases for V and 4 bases for J; bases not matched to a gene: 6. CDR3 loop: CASSLGLAGRAYNEQFF. In nucleotides, the CDR3 is TGCGCCAGCAGCTTGGGACTAGCGGGAAGGGCATACAATGAGCAGTTCTTC.

The chain employs TRBV6-6 and TRBJ2-1; D is uncertain. With 5 bases removed from V and 2 bases from J, the gap between germline ends came to 4 bases. This CDR3 spans 12 amino acids. Germline-derived CDR1 and CDR2 are MNHNY and SVGAGI (reference sequence). The CDR3 DNA reads as TGTGCCAGCAGTCCCACCTACAATGAGCAGTTCTTC. As protein: CASSPTYNEQFF.

V gene TRBV7-6 combines with J gene TRBJ1-1; no clear D. V was trimmed by 0 bases and J by 0 bases, leaving 5 bases between them. Germline V gives CDR1 SGHVS, CDR2 FNYEAQ. This CDR3 contains 14 residues. The CDR3 DNA is TGTGCCAGCAGCTTAGCAGACTTGAACACTGAAGCTTTCTTT. Encoded protein: CASSLADLNTEAFF.

Concerning this clone itself: One junction end disagrees with the germline gene, perhaps due to a read error. The chain is built from TRBV5-1 and TRBJ2-2; a weak D match, TRBD2 (5 bases). Per germline, CDR1 SGHRS and CDR2 YFSETQ. CDR3 length: 12 residues. CDR3 in DNA: TGCGCCAGCAGCTTGAGAACCGGGAAGCTGTTTTTT. Its translation: CASSLRTGKLFF.

The J gene is TRBJ2-3, the V gene TRBV5-6, with D perhaps TRBD1 (5 bases). This CDR3 spans 15 amino acids. V was clipped by 3 bases and J by 0 bases, with 11 bases between them. Germline CDR1 reads SGHDT; CDR2 reads YYEEEE. CDR3 loop: CASSSHWGSTDTQYF. The CDR3, as DNA: TGTGCCAGCAGCTCCCACTGGGGCAGCACAGATACGCAGTATTTT.

For the CDR3, the DNA is TGTGCCTGGGGGGGGACTAGCGGATCCTACGAGCAGTACTTC. This encodes CAWGGTSGSYEQYF. This chain joins TRBV30 and TRBJ2-7; TRBD2 aligns across 11 bases. Trimming cost V 5 bases and J 1 base; bases outside gene matches: 4. This CDR3 spans 14 amino acids. Germline V gives CDR1 GTSNPN, CDR2 SVGIG (reference sequence).

V is TRBV5-1 and J is TRBJ2-5, with D hard to call. Trimming stripped 0 bases from V and 2 bases from J, with 8 bases between. The CDR3 consists of 14 residues. Looked up from germline, CDR1 is SGHRS and CDR2 is YFSETQ. The CDR3 reads CASSLDSQQETQYF. In DNA form, the CDR3 reads TGCGCCAGCAGCTTGGACAGCCAGCAAGAGACCCAGTACTTC.

The CDR3 loop is CASRSTGRDTEAFF. The DNA of the CDR3 is TGTGCCAGCAGGTCAACAGGGAGGGACACTGAAGCTTTCTTT. The chain couples TRBV2 to TRBJ1-1; possibly TRBD1 for D (6 bases). Per the germline V gene, CDR1 is SNHLY and CDR2 is FYNNEI. The ends were cut back, 6 bases at V and 3 bases at J, with 14 bases in the middle. This CDR3 contains 14 residues.

The chain has TRBV13 and TRBJ2-2; D is perhaps TRBD1 (6 bases). Germline assignment: CDR1 PRHDT and CDR2 FYEKMQ (reference sequence). The CDR3 is 14 residues long. Between the trimmed V and J ends, which lost 4 bases and 6 bases, there was a span of 12 bases. The chain's CDR3 is CASSSYRAAGELFF. Written as DNA, the CDR3 is TGTGCCAGCAGCTCATACAGGGCGGCCGGGGAGCTGTTTTTT.

The table lists this clone with a few counts. The J gene is TRBJ2-5, the V gene TRBV10-3; D perhaps matches TRBD2 (6 bases). The V and J ends lost 3 bases and 4 bases respectively, with 12 bases between them. The CDR3 sequence is 14 residues long. Germline lookup yields CDR1 ENHRY and CDR2 SYGVKD. CDR3 amino acids: CAISERGAGETQYF. DNA of the CDR3: TGTGCCATCAGTGAAAGGGGAGCGGGAGAGACCCAGTACTTC.

This clone was counted a single time. The rearrangement uses TRBV30 and TRBJ1-1; D is ambiguous. Trimming pared 2 bases from V and 6 bases from J, leaving 13 bases between. CDR1 is GTSNPN, CDR2 SVGIG, per germline (reference sequence). The CDR3 is 13 amino acids. CDR3 amino acids: CAWSMVQASEAFF. The CDR3 coding sequence is TGTGCCTGGAGTATGGTGCAGGCATCTGAAGCTTTCTTT. The full variable domain, with the rest looked up from reference TRBV30 and TRBJ1-1, is SQTIHQWPATLVQPVGSPLSLECTVEGTSNPNLYWYRQAAGRGLQLLFYSVGIGQISSEVPQNLSASRPQDRQFILSSKKLLLSDSGFYLCAWSMVQASEAFFGQGTRLTVV.

V is TRBV9 and J is TRBJ2-5; D is uncertain. Germline V gene data show CDR1 as SGDLS and CDR2 as YYNGEE. The CDR3 has 12 amino acids. V was pared by 4 bases and J by 5 bases, with 9 bases between. The CDR3 is CASSPGRETQYF. The CDR3 DNA reads TGTGCCAGCAGCCCGGGTAGGGAGACCCAGTACTTC. Full variable domain (rest looked up from reference TRBV9 and TRBJ2-5): DSGVTQTPKHLITATGQRVTLRCSPRSGDLSVYWYQQSLDQGLQFLIQYYNGEERAKGNILERFSAQQFPDLHSELNLSSLELGDSALYFCASSPGRETQYFGPGTRLLVL.

The rearrangement joins TRBV5-4 to TRBJ2-3; 7 nucleotides line up with TRBD2. Germline V gene sequence: CDR1 SGHNT, CDR2 YYREEE (reference sequence). The CDR3 length is 14 residues. Trimming removed 3 bases from V and 0 bases from J; junction bases left unmatched: 1. DNA of the CDR3: TGTGCCAGCAGCTCCGGGGGGAGCACAGATACGCAGTATTTT. Protein sequence: CASSSGGSTDTQYF. The whole variable domain, filled in from reference TRBV5-4 and TRBJ2-3, reads ETGVTQSPTHLIKTRGQQVTLRCSSQSGHNTVSWYQQALGQGPQFIFQYYREEENGRGNFPPRFSGLQFPNYSSELNVNALELDDSALYLCASSSGGSTDTQYFGPGTRLTVL.

The chain carries TRBV6-6 and TRBJ1-2, with TRBD1 matching 12 bases. Trimming cost V 6 bases and J 4 bases; bases outside gene matches: 3. Per germline, CDR1 MNHNY and CDR2 SVGAGI (reference sequence). The CDR3 consists of 14 residues. This chain's CDR3 is CASRTGQGAYGYTF. CDR3 sequence (DNA): TGTGCCAGCAGAACGGGACAGGGGGCCTATGGCTACACCTTC.

The chain carries TRBV5-1 and TRBJ2-3; 9 bases align to TRBD2. This CDR3 has 16 residues. With V trimmed by 2 bases and J by 0 bases, 4 bases remained unmatched. In germline, CDR1 is SGHRS, CDR2 YFSETQ. As DNA, the CDR3 is TGCGCCAGCAGCTTACCGGGACTAGCAAGCACAGATACGCAGTATTTT. It codes for CASSLPGLASTDTQYF. The complete variable domain, with remaining parts taken from reference TRBV5-1 and TRBJ2-3, reads KAGVTQTPRYLIKTRGQQVTLSCSPISGHRSVSWYQQTPGQGLQFLFEYFSETQRNKGNFPGRFSGRQFSNSRSEMNVSTLELGDSALYLCASSLPGLASTDTQYFGPGTRLTVL.

The table lists this clone with a count of one. The chain links TRBV6-5 to TRBJ2-7, with D perhaps TRBD1 (6 bases). V was pared by 8 bases and J by 0 bases, with 11 bases between. This CDR3 region has 13 residues. The germline V gene has CDR1 MNHEY and CDR2 SVGAGI. The CDR3 spells CASGADSSYEQYF. In DNA, the CDR3 is TGTGCCAGCGGCGCGGACAGCTCCTACGAGCAGTACTTC.

V usage is TRBV5-1 and J usage is TRBJ2-2, with 11 bases that match TRBD2. V lost 3 bases and J lost 4; bases outside the gene matches: 2. From germline, CDR1 is SGHRS and CDR2 YFSETQ. CDR3 length equals 15 residues. The CDR3 DNA is TGCGCCAGCAGCTACCTAGCGGGGGGCACCGGGGAGCTGTTTTTT. It is translated as CASSYLAGGTGELFF.